The subject of this entry is one T cell receptor beta chain. V was shortened by 1 base and J by 9 bases, with 16 bases between the two germline ends. The CDR3 covers 15 residues. Germline values: CDR1 LNHDA, CDR2 SQIVND (reference sequence). The TCR beta repertoire was assessed by survey-level immunoSEQ sequencing. This table comes from immunoSEQ multiplex PCR, and its TCRdb copy is limited to in-frame clones, with some not included. The sample includes about 50,000 clones, over 90% of them seen just once. Sequencing was done on a sample of PBMCs. The chain has TRBV19 and TRBJ2-1; TRBD2 is a possible D gene (5 bases). The sequence came from a man aged 40-49 years with rheumatoid arthritis. The CDR3 loop is CASSIGPGGPVEQFF. The CDR3 DNA sequence: TGTGCCAGTAGTATAGGGCCAGGAGGTCCTGTTGAGCAGTTCTTC.